The 31 T cell receptor beta chains listed next were all sequenced from one sample in a study of blood T cell repertoires in COVID-19. The assay was immunoSEQ multiplex PCR, and TCRdb's table has in-frame clones only and misses some. Here the sample spans roughly 400,000 clones, approximately 90% being singletons. The sample taken for sequencing was PBMCs or T cells enriched from blood (not recorded which). The origin of the receptors is a woman aged 40 to 49 who had been exposed to COVID-19.

V and J are TRBV5-5 and TRBJ1-1, with 8 bases fitting TRBD1. The junction had 2 bases not matched to a gene; V was cut back by 0 bases and J by 4 bases. The CDR3 sequence is 14 residues long. Germline-derived CDR1 and CDR2 are SGHKS and YYEKEE (reference sequence). CDR3 in DNA: TGTGCCAGCAGCTTGGTTACAGGGGGCACTGAAGCTTTCTTT. It codes for CASSLVTGGTEAFF. The full variable domain, its missing parts supplied by reference TRBV5-5 and TRBJ1-1, is DAGVTQSPTHLIKTRGQQVTLRCSPISGHKSVSWYQQVLGQGPQFIFQYYEKEERGRGNFPDRFSARQFPNYSSELNVNALLLGDSALYLCASSLVTGGTEAFFGQGTRLTVV.

This clone has a handful of counts. V usage is TRBV2 and J usage is TRBJ2-7; a possible D gene is TRBD2 (5 bases). CDR1 and CDR2 from the germline V gene are SNHLY and FYNNEI. Trimming stripped 7 bases from V and 6 bases from J, with 7 bases between. This CDR3 contains 10 residues. The CDR3 DNA sequence: TGTGCCAGCAATGGAGGCGAGCAGTACTTC. Translation: CASNGGEQYF.

The V gene is TRBV18, the J gene TRBJ1-2; tentative D call: TRBD1 (5 bases). The CDR3 has 17 residues. The germline V gene has CDR1 KGHSH and CDR2 LQKENI. The V and J ends lost 3 bases and 7 bases respectively, with 24 bases between them. CDR3 loop: CASSPRPDQRQSFGYTF. Here the CDR3 DNA reads TGTGCCAGCTCACCGAGACCGGACCAGCGACAGTCATTTGGCTACACCTTC.

This chain uses TRBV7-2 with TRBJ2-3; 7 positions match TRBD2. CDR1 is SGHTA, CDR2 FQGNSA, per germline. V gave up 3 bases and J gave up 4 bases; unmatched junction bases: 7. This CDR3 region has 15 residues. The CDR3 DNA follows: TGTGCCAGCAGCTTCGTGGGAGGGCCCGCAGATACGCAGTATTTT. It translates to CASSFVGGPADTQYF.

The rearrangement links TRBV2 to TRBJ1-3, with 8 nucleotides matching TRBD1. With 6 bases clipped from V and 0 bases from J, the junction kept 7 bases outside the gene matches. The CDR3 spans 16 residues. The V gene's germline CDR1 is SNHLY and CDR2 FYNNEI. The CDR3 protein is CASSRTGTNSGNTIYF. The CDR3, as DNA: TGTGCCAGCAGCCGGACAGGGACTAACTCTGGAAACACCATATATTTT.

The chain joins TRBV10-1 to TRBJ2-1; 10 nucleotides align to TRBD2. This CDR3 spans 15 amino acids. J gave up 7 bases and V 4 bases, and 7 bases lay outside the gene matches. CDR1 is WNHNN, CDR2 SYGVQD, per germline (reference sequence). CDR3 DNA: TGCGCCAGCAGTGTAAGACTAGCGGGTAAGAATGAGCAGTTCTTC. Translating gives CASSVRLAGKNEQFF.

The chain joins TRBV2 to TRBJ1-1, with no clear D. CDR1 and CDR2 (germline): SNHLY, FYNNEI. This CDR3 is built from 15 residues. The V end was cut by 1 base, the J end by 1 base, with 10 bases between. The CDR3 DNA reads as TGTGCCAGCAGTGAAGGGAGGCAGCCGAACACTGAAGCTTTCTTT. This sequence encodes CASSEGRQPNTEAFF.

This clone has only a few counts. The J gene is TRBJ2-2, the V gene TRBV7-8; 7 nucleotides line up with TRBD2. The germline gives CDR1 SGHVS, CDR2 FQNEAQ. This CDR3 has 18 amino acids. Germline trimming cut 1 base from V and 4 bases from J; bases unmatched to any gene: 12. The CDR3 region is CASSLGKISGSFTGELFF. The CDR3 bases are TGTGCCAGCAGCTTAGGAAAAATTAGCGGGTCTTTCACCGGGGAGCTGTTTTTT. Drawing the rest from reference TRBV7-8 and TRBJ2-2, the complete variable domain is GAGVSQSPRYKVAKRGQDVALRCDPISGHVSLFWYQQALGQGPEFLTYFQNEAQLDKSGLPSDRFFAERPEGSVSTLKIQRTQQEDSAVYLCASSLGKISGSFTGELFFGEGSRLTVL.

The chain uses TRBV5-1 and TRBJ1-2; 9 nucleotides line up with TRBD1. The V gene end was trimmed by 4 bases and the J gene end by 3 bases; junction bases not matched to a gene: 10. This CDR3 has 16 amino acids. Germline CDR1 SGHRS, CDR2 YFSETQ. The CDR3 sequence is CASSPGQGRGDYGYTF. Written as DNA, the CDR3 is TGCGCCAGCAGCCCGGGACAGGGACGTGGAGACTATGGCTACACCTTC.

This chain uses TRBV7-2 with TRBJ2-3; 13 bases are shared with TRBD2. Trimming cost V 3 bases and J 5 bases; bases outside gene matches: 5. CDR3 length equals 16 residues. In germline, CDR1 is SGHTA, CDR2 FQGNSA. CDR3 in amino acids: CASSLGGLAGIDTQYF. The CDR3 bases are TGTGCCAGCAGCTTGGGGGGACTAGCGGGGATAGATACGCAGTATTTT.

The rearrangement links TRBV9 to TRBJ1-6; TRBD1 might be the D (6 bases). V lost 4 bases, J lost 4 bases, and 18 bases lay in between. CDR3 size: 17 residues. Germline CDR1 SGDLS, CDR2 YYNGEE. The CDR3 loop reads CASSPRQASRYNSPLHF. In nucleotides, the CDR3 is TGTGCCAGCAGCCCCCGACAGGCTTCTCGATATAATTCACCCCTCCACTTT.

This chain uses TRBV21-1 with TRBJ1-2; the tabulated D call, TRBD1, remains unverified against the DNA. TRBV21-1 is a documented pseudogene. This CDR3 has 13 residues. In DNA form, the CDR3 reads TGTGCCAGCAGCAAAGACAGGGGGCATGGCTACACCTTC. It codes for CASSKDRGHGYTF.

The rearrangement uses TRBV10-3 and TRBJ1-1, with D unresolved. V was shortened by 6 bases and J by 5 bases, with 16 bases between the two germline ends. The germline V gene has CDR1 ENHRY and CDR2 SYGVKD. The CDR3 sequence is 14 residues long. The CDR3 spells CAIRPRSLSTEAFF. The CDR3, as DNA: TGTGCCATCAGACCTAGGAGTCTGAGTACTGAAGCTTTCTTT.

The chain joins TRBV5-1 to TRBJ2-7; D remains ambiguous. There are 15 residues in the CDR3. Trimming removed 4 bases at V and 2 bases at J, with 16 bases between. CDR1 is SGHRS and CDR2 is YFSETQ in the germline V gene. CDR3 amino acids: CASSPGLDRPYEQYF. The CDR3 bases are TGCGCCAGCAGCCCGGGTTTGGATAGGCCCTACGAGCAGTACTTC.

V usage is TRBV20-1 and J usage is TRBJ2-7, with 9 positions matching TRBD1. With V trimmed by 3 bases and J by 0 bases, 3 bases remained unmatched. Germline assignment: CDR1 DFQATT and CDR2 SNEGSKA (reference sequence). This CDR3 is 14 amino acids long. The CDR3 DNA reads TGCAGTGCTAGTAGGGACAGGGCCTCCTACGAGCAGTACTTC. The encoded protein is CSASRDRASYEQYF.

The V gene is TRBV6-5, the J gene TRBJ1-1; no clear D gene. Between the trimmed V and J ends, which lost 6 bases and 10 bases, there was a span of 9 bases. The CDR3 has 10 amino acids. Germline V gene sequence: CDR1 MNHEY, CDR2 SVGAGI. In DNA, the CDR3 is TGTGCCAGCAGGTCAATGTCAGCTTTCTTT. It encodes CASRSMSAFF.

The chain combines TRBV24-1 with TRBJ1-1; D is uncertain. Germline CDR1 is KGHDR and CDR2 is SFDVKD. V dropped 5 bases and J dropped 2 bases, with 5 bases sitting between them. This CDR3 region has 12 residues. CDR3 DNA: TGTGCCACCAGTGGCGGAAACACTGAAGCTTTCTTT. This translates into CATSGGNTEAFF.

This chain uses TRBV7-2 with TRBJ1-2, with TRBD1 identical over 7 bases. This CDR3 has 14 residues. CDR1 is SGHTA and CDR2 is FQGNSA in the germline V gene. Trimming took 5 bases from V and 4 from J; bases not matched to a gene: 7. This CDR3 reads CASSTRQGSYGYTF. The CDR3 nucleotides are TGTGCCAGCAGCACCCGACAGGGAAGCTATGGCTACACCTTC.

The chain combines TRBV29-1 with TRBJ1-6; unclear D gene. The germline CDR1 and CDR2 sequences are SQVTM and ANQGSEA. This CDR3 spans 13 amino acids. The V and J ends lost 7 bases and 1 base respectively, with 8 bases between them. The DNA of the CDR3 is TGCAGCGCTCGTGTGTCCTATAATTCACCCCTCCACTTT. Translating it yields CSARVSYNSPLHF.

The gene calls are TRBV5-4 and TRBJ2-2; 12 positions match TRBD2. Losses at the gene ends were 4 bases for V and 6 bases for J; bases not matched to a gene: 10. This CDR3 region has 17 residues. Germline-derived CDR1 and CDR2 are SGHNT and YYREEE (reference sequence). The DNA of the CDR3 is TGTGCCAGCAGCCGGGAACTAGCGGGAGGCCCCTCCGGGGAGCTGTTTTTT. It specifies CASSRELAGGPSGELFF.

The chain joins TRBV5-4 to TRBJ2-1; D remains unclear. The CDR3 spans 14 residues. Germline assignment: CDR1 SGHNT and CDR2 YYREEE (reference sequence). Trimming cost V 3 bases and J 13 bases, with 20 bases left between them. CDR3 amino acids: CASSSRGTMNPQFF. CDR3 bases: TGTGCCAGCAGCTCCCGAGGAACTATGAACCCACAGTTCTTC.

This clone was observed once. V usage is TRBV5-1 and J usage is TRBJ1-2; 8 positions match TRBD1. CDR1 is SGHRS and CDR2 is YFSETQ in the germline V gene. V was pared by 4 bases and J by 8 bases, with 10 bases of the junction left unmatched. CDR3 length: 14 amino acids. The CDR3 nucleotides read TGCGCCAGCAGCCAGGGACAGGCCGGGTCGGGCTACACCTTC. It is translated as CASSQGQAGSGYTF.

The chain couples TRBV6-5 to TRBJ1-6; a weak D match, TRBD1 (6 bases). Trimming shortened V by 6 bases and J by 8 bases, and 17 bases separated the two germline ends. CDR1 is MNHEY, CDR2 SVGAGI, per germline. CDR3 size: 15 residues. CDR3 bases: TGTGCCAGCAGGCTCAGGGGAGAGGTGCATTCACCCCTCCACTTT. Residues: CASRLRGEVHSPLHF.

The chain is built from TRBV29-1 and TRBJ2-7, with 7 bases fitting TRBD2. Germline CDR1 reads SQVTM; CDR2 reads ANQGSEA. With 4 bases clipped from V and 3 bases from J, the junction kept 3 bases outside the gene matches. The CDR3 is 12 residues long. The CDR3 nucleotides are TGCAGCGTTGTGGGAGGGAGCTACGAGCAGTACTTC. This translates into CSVVGGSYEQYF.

The chain links TRBV19 to TRBJ1-5, with D unclear. The V end lost 3 bases, the J end lost 0 bases, and 15 bases lay between the germline ends. The CDR3 loop spans 17 amino acids. Germline V gene lookup returns CDR1 LNHDA and CDR2 SQIVND (reference sequence). In DNA, the CDR3 is TGTGCCAGTAGTATTGGCCTGGGTCGGGATAGCAATCAGCCCCAGCATTTT. Amino acids: CASSIGLGRDSNQPQHF.

CDR3 nucleotides: TGTGCCAGTAGTATACAGGGGACTGAAAAACTGTTTTTT. The encoded protein is CASSIQGTEKLFF. The chain carries TRBV19 and TRBJ1-4; D possibly corresponds to TRBD1 (6 bases). The germline CDR1 and CDR2 sequences are LNHDA and SQIVND (reference sequence). The CDR3 covers 13 residues. V gave up 2 bases and J gave up 7 bases, with 8 bases separating them. Based on the CDR3 plus reference TRBV19 and TRBJ1-4, the full variable domain is DGGITQSPKYLFRKEGQNVTLSCEQNLNHDAMYWYRQDPGQGLRLIYYSQIVNDFQKGDIAEGYSVSREKKESFPLTVTSAQKNPTAFYLCASSIQGTEKLFFGSGTQLSVL.

The chain joins TRBV24-1 to TRBJ2-1, with 13 bases aligning to TRBD2. With 9 bases clipped from V and 5 bases from J, the junction kept 3 bases outside the gene matches. The CDR3 runs 14 residues. Germline V gene sequence: CDR1 KGHDR, CDR2 SFDVKD. This chain's CDR3 is CATEGLAGDNEQFF. In DNA form, the CDR3 reads TGTGCCACCGAAGGACTAGCGGGGGACAATGAGCAGTTCTTC.

This chain's CDR3 is CASSFQARGTGVEAFF. The CDR3 DNA reads as TGTGCCAGCAGCTTCCAGGCCCGAGGGACAGGAGTTGAAGCTTTCTTT. V usage is TRBV7-2 and J usage is TRBJ1-1; 8 bases line up with TRBD1. The V gene end was trimmed by 3 bases and the J gene end by 7 bases; junction bases not matched to a gene: 13. Germline loops: CDR1 SGHTA, CDR2 FQGNSA. The CDR3 sequence is 16 residues long. Complete variable domain (other parts from reference TRBV7-2 and TRBJ1-1): GAGVSQSPSNKVTEKGKDVELRCDPISGHTALYWYRQSLGQGLEFLIYFQGNSAPDKSGLPSDRFSAERTGGSVSTLTIQRTQQEDSAVYLCASSFQARGTGVEAFFGQGTRLTVV.

This sequence joins TRBV7-2 and TRBJ2-4, with TRBD2 matching 15 bases. With 2 bases clipped from V and 4 bases from J, the junction kept 6 bases outside the gene matches. This CDR3 has 18 amino acids. Germline assignment: CDR1 SGHTA and CDR2 FQGNSA. CDR3 in DNA: TGTGCCAGCAGCTTACAAGGACTAGCGGGAGGGACGAAAAACATTCAGTACTTC. It encodes CASSLQGLAGGTKNIQYF. The full variable domain, completed using reference TRBV7-2 and TRBJ2-4, is GAGVSQSPSNKVTEKGKDVELRCDPISGHTALYWYRQSLGQGLEFLIYFQGNSAPDKSGLPSDRFSAERTGGSVSTLTIQRTQQEDSAVYLCASSLQGLAGGTKNIQYFGAGTRLSVL.

This rearrangement joins TRBV10-3 to TRBJ1-3; D not certain. Trimming stripped 3 bases from V and 0 bases from J, with 6 bases between. The CDR3 is made up of 14 amino acids. The germline V gene encodes CDR1 ENHRY and CDR2 SYGVKD. CDR3 amino acids: CAISETNSGNTIYF. CDR3 DNA: TGTGCCATCAGTGAAACTAACTCTGGAAACACCATATATTTT.

V and J are TRBV5-5 and TRBJ1-1; TRBD1 matches at 8 bases. V trimming: 1 base; J trimming: 2 bases; junction bases outside the gene matches: 1. From germline, CDR1 is SGHKS and CDR2 YYEKEE (reference sequence). CDR3 length equals 14 residues. The CDR3 region is CASSLQGANTEAFF. The CDR3 DNA is TGTGCCAGCAGCTTGCAGGGGGCAAACACTGAAGCTTTCTTT.